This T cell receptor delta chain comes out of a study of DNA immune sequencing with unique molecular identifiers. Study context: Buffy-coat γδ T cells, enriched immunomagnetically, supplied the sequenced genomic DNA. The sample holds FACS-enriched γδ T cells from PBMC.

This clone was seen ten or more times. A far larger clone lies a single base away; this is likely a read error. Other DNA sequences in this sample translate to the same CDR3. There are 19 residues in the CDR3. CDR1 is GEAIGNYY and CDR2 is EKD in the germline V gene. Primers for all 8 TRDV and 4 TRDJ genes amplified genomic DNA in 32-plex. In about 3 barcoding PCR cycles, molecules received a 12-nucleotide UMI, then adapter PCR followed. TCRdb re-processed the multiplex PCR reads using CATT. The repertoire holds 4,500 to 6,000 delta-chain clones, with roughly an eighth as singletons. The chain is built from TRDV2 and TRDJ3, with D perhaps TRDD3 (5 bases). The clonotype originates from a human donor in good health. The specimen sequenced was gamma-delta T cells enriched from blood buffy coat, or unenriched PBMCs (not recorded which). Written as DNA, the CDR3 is TGTGCCTGTGACACGGGGGGGCTACGGAGCTCCTGGGATACCCGACAGATGTTTTTC. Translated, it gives CACDTGGLRSSWDTRQMFF.